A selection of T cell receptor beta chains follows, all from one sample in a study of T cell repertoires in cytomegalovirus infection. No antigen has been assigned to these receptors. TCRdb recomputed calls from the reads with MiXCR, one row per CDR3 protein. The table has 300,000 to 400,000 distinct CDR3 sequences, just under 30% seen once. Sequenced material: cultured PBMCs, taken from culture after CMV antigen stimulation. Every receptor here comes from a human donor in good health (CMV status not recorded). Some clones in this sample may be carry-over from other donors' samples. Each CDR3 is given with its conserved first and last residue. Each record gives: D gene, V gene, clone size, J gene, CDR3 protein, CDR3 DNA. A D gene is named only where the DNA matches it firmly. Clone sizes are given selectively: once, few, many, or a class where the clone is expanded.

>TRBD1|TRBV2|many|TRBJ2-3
CASSEVPGQGQWDTQYF
TGTGCCAGCAGTGAAGTCCCCGGACAGGGCCAATGGGATACGCAGTATTTT
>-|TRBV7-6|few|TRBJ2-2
CASSLSEGGHTGELFF
TGTGCCAGCAGCTTATCCGAGGGGGGGCACACCGGGGAGCTGTTTTTT
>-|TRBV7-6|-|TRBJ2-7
CASSPGLIYEQYF
TGTGCCAGCAGCCCTGGACTAATCTACGAGCAGTACTTC
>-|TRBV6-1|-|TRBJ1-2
CASSEKVDLAYGYTF
TGTGCCAGCAGTGAAAAGGTGGACTTGGCCTATGGCTACACCTTC
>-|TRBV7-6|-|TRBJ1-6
CASSLSLGQGSAPLHF
TGTGCCAGCAGCTTAAGTCTTGGGCAGGGGTCAGCACCCCTCCACTTT
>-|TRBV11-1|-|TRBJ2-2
CASSPGESGELFF
TGTGCCAGCAGCCCCGGGGAATCTGGGGAGCTGTTTTTT
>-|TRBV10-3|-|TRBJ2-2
CAGKDGSNTGELFF
TGTGCCGGAAAGGACGGGTCGAACACCGGGGAGCTGTTTTTT
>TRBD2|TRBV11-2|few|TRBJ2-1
CASSFLADPYNEQFF
TGTGCCAGCAGCTTCCTAGCGGATCCCTACAATGAGCAGTTCTTC
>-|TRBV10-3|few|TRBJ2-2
CAIMSSGANTGELFF
TGTGCCATCATGAGTAGCGGAGCGAACACCGGGGAGCTGTTTTTT
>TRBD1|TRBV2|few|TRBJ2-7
CASSGGQGASWEYF
TGTGCCAGCAGTGGGGGACAGGGGGCGAGTTGGGAGTACTTC
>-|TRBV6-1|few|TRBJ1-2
CASKTGLLYGYTF
TGTGCCAGCAAAACAGGACTTCTTTATGGCTACACCTTC
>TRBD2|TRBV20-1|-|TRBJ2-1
CSATKRTSPTNEQFF
TGCAGTGCCACTAAACGGACTAGCCCCACCAATGAGCAGTTCTTC
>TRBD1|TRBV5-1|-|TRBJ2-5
CASSSMTGVEKTQYF
TGCGCCAGCAGCTCCATGACAGGGGTGGAAAAGACCCAGTACTTC
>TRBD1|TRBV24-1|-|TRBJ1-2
CATSGPDRRGSRNYGYTF
TGTGCCACCAGTGGCCCGGACAGGCGCGGGTCCCGTAACTATGGCTACACCTTC
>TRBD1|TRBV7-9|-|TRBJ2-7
CASSPTGDREQYF
TGTGCCAGCAGCCCGACAGGGGATCGCGAGCAGTACTTC
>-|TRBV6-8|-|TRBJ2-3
CASSLREDTQYF
TGTGCCAGCAGTCTTAGGGAGGATACGCAGTATTTT
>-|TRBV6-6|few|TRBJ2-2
CASSYGAPRQTGELFF
TGTGCCAGCAGTTACGGGGCCCCGAGGCAAACCGGGGAGCTGTTTTTT
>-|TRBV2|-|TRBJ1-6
CASKAGGSSSPLHF
TGTGCCAGCAAGGCAGGAGGTAGCAGTTCACCCCTCCACTTT
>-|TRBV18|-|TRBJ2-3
CASSPPSTSTQYF
TGTGCCAGCTCACCACCCTCGACTAGTACGCAGTATTTT
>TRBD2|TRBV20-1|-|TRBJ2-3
CSAISGSGGVYTDTQYF
TGCAGTGCTATATCGGGTAGCGGGGGGGTTTACACAGATACGCAGTATTTT
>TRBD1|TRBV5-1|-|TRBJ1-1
CASSRGTGRNTEAFF
TGCGCCAGCAGCAGAGGGACAGGTCGGAACACTGAAGCTTTCTTT
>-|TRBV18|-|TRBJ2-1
CASSPLFFEQFF
TGTGCCAGCTCACCACTCTTTTTCGAGCAGTTCTTC
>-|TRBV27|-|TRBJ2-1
CASSLRDFNEQFF
TGTGCCAGCAGTTTACGGGACTTCAATGAGCAGTTCTTC
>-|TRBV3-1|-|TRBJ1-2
CASSLSTSNYGYTF
TGTGCCAGCAGCCTCTCAACCTCGAACTATGGCTACACCTTC
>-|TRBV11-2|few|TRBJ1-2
CASSLDNGGYTF
TGTGCCAGCAGCTTAGACAACGGTGGCTACACCTTC
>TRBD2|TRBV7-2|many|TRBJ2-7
CASSPSGGSSYEQYF
TGTGCCAGCAGCCCCAGCGGGGGAAGCTCCTACGAGCAGTACTTC
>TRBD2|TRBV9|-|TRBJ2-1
CASSLLGSGRLSSYNEQFF
TGTGCCAGCAGCCTGTTGGGTAGCGGGAGACTAAGCTCCTACAATGAGCAGTTCTTC
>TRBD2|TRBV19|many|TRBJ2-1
CASSIPITRIAGSSYNEQFF
TGTGCCAGTAGTATTCCCATCACTCGGATAGCGGGGAGCTCCTACAATGAGCAGTTCTTC
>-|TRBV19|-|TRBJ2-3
CASSRRTAPKFDTQYF
TGTGCCAGTAGTCGGCGGACGGCCCCCAAGTTTGATACGCAGTATTTT